The next 26 T cell receptor beta chains were all read from a single sample in a study of response to subunit inactivated influenza vaccine. Via MiXCR, TCRdb re-called the RT-PCR reads, giving one row per CDR3 protein. The top ten clones hold under 15% of a sample with 500,000 to 550,000 distinct CDR3 sequences, approximately 7.7% of them seen once. The source was PBMCs from blood, collected less than 30 months after vaccination. These receptors came from a man between 45 and 75 years old who received an inactivated influenza vaccine.

This clonotype has a handful of counts. This chain joins TRBV29-1 and TRBJ2-7; D possibly corresponds to TRBD2 (6 bases). This CDR3 is built from 12 residues. Germline V CDR1 and CDR2: SQVTM, ANQGSEA. V was trimmed by 6 bases and J by 7 bases, leaving 16 bases between them. CDR3 sequence (DNA): TGCAGCGTCGCAGCGGGTGGATTAGAGCAGTACTTC. Translation gives CSVAAGGLEQYF.

As regards this clonotype: A junction end diverges from the germline sequence, so it may reflect a read error. The rearrangement links TRBV7-2 to TRBJ2-7; D might be TRBD1 or TRBD2, each matching 5 bases. Germline V gene sequence: CDR1 SGHTA, CDR2 FQGNSA. This CDR3 region has 15 residues. As DNA, the CDR3 is TGTGCCAGCAGCCTTCGAGGGGTGGACCCCTACGAGCGGTACTTC. Translation gives CASSLRGVDPYERYF.

With regard to this clonotype: The junction departs from germline at one end; a sequencing error may be responsible. This chain connects TRBV20-1 to TRBJ2-5; D tentatively reads TRBD1 or TRBD2 (5 bases each). The germline CDR1 and CDR2 sequences are DFQATT and SNEGSKA (reference sequence). CDR3 length: 14 amino acids. The CDR3 bases are TGCAGTGCTGGAGAACCGGGACCGCAAGAGACCCAGTACTTC. This encodes CSAGEPGPQETQYF.

This sequence joins TRBV11-3 and TRBJ2-1; no firm D call. Germline V gene lookup returns CDR1 SGHNT and CDR2 YENEEA. The CDR3 totals 12 residues. V gave up 1 base and J gave up 11 bases, with 9 bases separating them. CDR3: CASSLGLGKQFF. CDR3 DNA sequence: TGTGCCAGCAGCTTAGGGTTGGGGAAGCAGTTCTTC.

This sequence joins TRBV5-1 and TRBJ2-5; TRBD2 matches 7 bases. Germline trimming cut 0 bases from V and 4 bases from J; bases unmatched to any gene: 3. The CDR3 extends over 14 amino acids. Germline V gene data show CDR1 as SGHRS and CDR2 as YFSETQ. The CDR3 loop is CASSLGASGETQYF. The CDR3 DNA reads as TGCGCCAGCAGCTTGGGGGCTAGCGGAGAGACCCAGTACTTC.

This sequence joins TRBV5-6 and TRBJ2-7, with D possibly being TRBD2 (6 bases). Trimming took off 6 bases at V and 4 bases at J, with 14 bases between the two ends. Germline CDR1 and CDR2: SGHDT and YYEEEE. The CDR3 loop spans 13 amino acids. CDR3 nucleotides: TGTGCCAGCACCCTGGCGGGATTGTACGAGCAGTACTTC. Protein sequence: CASTLAGLYEQYF.

The chain uses TRBV6-2 or TRBV6-3 and TRBJ2-7; 9 positions match TRBD2. The CDR3 loop spans 16 amino acids. CDR1 and CDR2 (germline): MNHEY, SVGEGT. With V trimmed by 2 bases and J by 6 bases, 11 bases remained unmatched. The CDR3 region is CASSYHAGGPLGEQYF. The CDR3 nucleotides read TGTGCCAGCAGTTACCATGCGGGAGGGCCATTGGGCGAGCAGTACTTC.

This clonotype turned up a few times. The chain combines TRBV6-1 with TRBJ2-1, with 11 bases identical to TRBD2. Germline CDR1 reads MNHNS; CDR2 reads SASEGT. This CDR3 is built from 15 residues. V lost 7 bases, J lost 1 base, and 3 bases stayed unmatched. CDR3 sequence: CASKGTSGSYNEQFF. The CDR3 DNA is TGTGCCAGCAAAGGGACTAGCGGATCCTACAATGAGCAGTTCTTC.

There are a few counts of this clonotype. The chain is built from TRBV23-1 and TRBJ2-3; the match to TRBD1 covers 7 bases. TRBV23-1 is identified as an open reading frame with a role that is uncertain. With 2 bases clipped from V and 4 bases from J, the junction kept 9 bases outside the gene matches. CDR3 size: 16 residues. CDR3 loop: CASSQGQESSADTQYF. The CDR3 bases are TGCGCCAGCAGTCAAGGACAGGAAAGTAGTGCAGATACGCAGTATTTT.

To note about this clonotype: One junction end does not reproduce the germline sequence, and a read error may be involved. The V call is TRBV28, the J call TRBJ2-1, with a possible D match to TRBD2 (6 bases). This CDR3 comprises 15 residues. Germline V gene data show CDR1 as MDHEN and CDR2 as SYDVKM. CDR3: CASHLGRGYYTEQFF. The CDR3 DNA is TGTGCCAGCCACTTGGGGCGGGGATACTACACTGAGCAGTTCTTC.

For the CDR3, the DNA is TGTGCCAGCAGCTTACAGGCAGTGAGCTCCTACGAGCAGTACTTC. Amino acid sequence: CASSLQAVSSYEQYF. The chain has TRBV7-2 and TRBJ2-7; D remains ambiguous. Germline V gene lookup returns CDR1 SGHTA and CDR2 FQGNSA. The CDR3 sequence is 15 residues long. V lost 2 bases, J lost 0 bases, and 11 bases lay in between.

The CDR3 DNA follows: TGCAGTGCTTTGACAGGGGACAATCAGCCCCAGCATTTT. Translating it yields CSALTGDNQPQHF. The chain uses TRBV20-1 and TRBJ1-5; TRBD1 agrees at 8 bases. The CDR3 contains 13 residues. V was pared by 5 bases and J by 3 bases, with 3 bases of the junction left unmatched. Germline V gives CDR1 DFQATT, CDR2 SNEGSKA (reference sequence).

In its sample, this clonotype was seen many times. The chain combines TRBV5-6 with TRBJ2-3, with 7 bases fitting TRBD1. The V gene's germline CDR1 is SGHDT and CDR2 YYEEEE. Unmatched junction bases numbered 16, after V lost 3 bases and J lost 3 bases. The CDR3 consists of 18 residues. The CDR3 sequence: CASSSPRGPDLITDTQYF. CDR3 coding DNA: TGTGCCAGCAGCTCTCCAAGGGGGCCCGACCTAATAACAGATACGCAGTATTTT.

This clonotype was seen a handful of times. The CDR3 nucleotides are TGCGCCAGCAGCCCCGGGGACACCATCTATGGCTACACCTTC. Its translation is CASSPGDTIYGYTF. The chain links TRBV5-1 to TRBJ1-2; tentative D call: TRBD1 (6 bases). CDR1 and CDR2 from the germline V gene are SGHRS and YFSETQ. The CDR3 has 14 amino acids. The ends were cut back, 4 bases at V and 4 bases at J, with 14 bases in the middle. The variable domain in full, with the rest retrieved from reference TRBV5-1 and TRBJ1-2, is KAGVTQTPRYLIKTRGQQVTLSCSPISGHRSVSWYQQTPGQGLQFLFEYFSETQRNKGNFPGRFSGRQFSNSRSEMNVSTLELGDSALYLCASSPGDTIYGYTFGSGTRLTVV.

The chain recombines TRBV7-2 with TRBJ2-3; D is ambiguous. V lost 1 base and J 2 bases, leaving 13 bases between the germline ends. This CDR3 contains 16 residues. The germline V gene encodes CDR1 SGHTA and CDR2 FQGNSA. CDR3 loop: CASSLVRTLTTDTQYF. The CDR3 DNA reads as TGTGCCAGCAGCTTAGTCCGGACCCTGACCACAGATACGCAGTATTTT.

The chain employs TRBV5-1 and TRBJ2-5; 7 positions agree with TRBD2. Germline assignment: CDR1 SGHRS and CDR2 YFSETQ. The ends lost 0 bases at V and 5 bases at J; junction bases unmatched: 13. There are 17 residues in the CDR3. As DNA, the CDR3 is TGCGCCAGCAGCTTGGCCCCCAGCGGGGCTGGGGGGGAGACCCAGTACTTC. This sequence encodes CASSLAPSGAGGETQYF.

The CDR3 DNA follows: TGTGCCAGCAGTGAAGAGGGGGGGTACTATGGCTACACCTTC. It translates to CASSEEGGYYGYTF. The chain couples TRBV6-1 to TRBJ1-2, with D tentatively TRBD1 (6 bases). Germline values: CDR1 MNHNS, CDR2 SASEGT. Deletions cut 1 base from V and 3 bases from J, with 9 bases between. The CDR3 runs to 14 residues.

V gene TRBV27 combines with J gene TRBJ2-5; D might be TRBD1 or TRBD2, each matching 5 bases. Germline-derived CDR1 and CDR2 are MNHEY and SMNVEV (reference sequence). The CDR3 consists of 14 residues. V shed 3 bases and J shed 2 bases, with 10 bases lying between them. The CDR3 nucleotides are TGTGCCAGCAGTTTGGGACGTTGGCAAGAGACCCAGTACTTC. Protein product: CASSLGRWQETQYF.

The rearrangement uses TRBV5-6 and TRBJ2-3; D remains ambiguous. V lost 3 bases to trimming and J lost 2 bases, with 7 bases between them. Per the germline V gene, CDR1 is SGHDT and CDR2 is YYEEEE. This CDR3 comprises 13 residues. CDR3 DNA sequence: TGTGCCAGCAGCTCGCATACCACAGATACGCAGTATTTT. The encoded protein is CASSSHTTDTQYF.

This clonotype was seen ten or more times. The chain couples TRBV20-1 to TRBJ1-2; D might be TRBD1 (5 bases). The ends were cut back, 7 bases at V and 2 bases at J, with 14 bases in the middle. In germline, CDR1 is DFQATT, CDR2 SNEGSKA (reference sequence). The CDR3 loop spans 13 amino acids. CDR3 DNA sequence: TGCAGTGTCCCGGACACCAGAAACTATGGCTACACCTTC. It encodes CSVPDTRNYGYTF.

CDR3 sequence: CSAHLMVGNEKLFF. CDR3 sequence (DNA): TGCAGTGCTCACCTTATGGTCGGTAATGAAAAACTGTTTTTT. The genes are TRBV20-1 and TRBJ1-4, with D unresolved. V was cut by 5 bases and J by 4 bases, with 14 bases left in between. The CDR3 is made up of 14 amino acids. Germline-derived CDR1 and CDR2 are DFQATT and SNEGSKA (reference sequence).

This clonotype was counted at least ten times. The chain links TRBV4-3 to TRBJ2-2; no firm D call. V gave up 0 bases and J gave up 6 bases, with 17 bases separating them. Germline CDR1 LGHNA, CDR2 YSLEER. The CDR3 totals 17 residues. The chain's CDR3 is CASSQDLRAATAGELFF. The CDR3 nucleotides are TGCGCCAGCAGCCAAGATCTAAGGGCCGCCACCGCCGGGGAGCTGTTTTTT.

This clonotype was found many times. V is TRBV21-1 and J is TRBJ2-7. TRBV21-1 is a pseudogene. CDR3 length: 11 amino acids. In DNA form, the CDR3 reads TGTGCCAGCAGCAATTACCACGAGCAGTACTTC. This codes for CASSNYHEQYF.

The rearrangement uses TRBV10-1 and TRBJ2-7; TRBD2 matches at 12 bases. This CDR3 has 16 amino acids. Germline CDR1 reads WNHNN; CDR2 reads SYGVQD (reference sequence). J lost 3 bases, V lost 0 bases, and 3 bases had no gene match. In DNA, the CDR3 is TGCGCCAGCAGTGAGTCGGGACTAGCGGGCGGCTACGAGCAGTACTTC. Its translation: CASSESGLAGGYEQYF.

The CDR3 DNA is TGTGCCAGCAGCCCAGAATTGACTAGCGTCTTCTACGAGCAGTACTTC. It codes for CASSPELTSVFYEQYF. This rearrangement joins TRBV11-2 to TRBJ2-7; 8 bases are a match to TRBD2. Per the germline V gene, CDR1 is SGHAT and CDR2 is FQNNGV. The CDR3 totals 16 residues. Unmatched junction bases numbered 12, after V lost 5 bases and J lost 3 bases.

There are a few counts of this clonotype. The chain combines TRBV7-2 with TRBJ2-5, with 7 bases that match TRBD2. Trimming cost V 5 bases and J 5 bases; bases outside gene matches: 17. Germline V gene sequence: CDR1 SGHTA, CDR2 FQGNSA. The CDR3 extends over 17 amino acids. Here the CDR3 reads CASSPRGILARGETQYF. The CDR3, as DNA: TGTGCCAGCAGCCCTAGGGGAATACTAGCGCGTGGGGAGACCCAGTACTTC.